This T cell receptor (beta chain) was recovered during a study of beta chain features in type 1 diabetes. Study information: The number of sorted cells examined across all samples was 107,917,701. The study's findings and limits: TCRB CDR3s from Type 1 diabetes patients were moderately but significantly shorter in all four CD4+ subsets.

This clone was counted between two and nine times. The antigen is unknown. Expressed TCRB transcripts were sequenced because the isolated RNA had all been reverse transcribed beforehand. Profiled with immunoSEQ multiplex PCR; TCRdb holds only in-frame clones, not every one. The sample gives more than 100,000 clones, around 8.8% of which show up once; approximately 0.7% is in the top ten. The length of the CDR3 is 16 residues. Germline V gene lookup returns CDR1 LGHNA and CDR2 YSLEER. Unmatched junction bases numbered 6, after V lost 6 bases and J lost 2 bases. Specimen: central memory CD4+ T cells from blood. The TCR comes from a man aged 30 to 45 with type 1 diabetes. The V call is TRBV4-3, the J call TRBJ1-6; 8 bases align to TRBD1. The CDR3 sequence is CASSPGQAAYNSPLHF. CDR3 DNA: TGCGCCAGCAGTCCGGGACAGGCGGCCTATAATTCACCCCTCCACTTT.